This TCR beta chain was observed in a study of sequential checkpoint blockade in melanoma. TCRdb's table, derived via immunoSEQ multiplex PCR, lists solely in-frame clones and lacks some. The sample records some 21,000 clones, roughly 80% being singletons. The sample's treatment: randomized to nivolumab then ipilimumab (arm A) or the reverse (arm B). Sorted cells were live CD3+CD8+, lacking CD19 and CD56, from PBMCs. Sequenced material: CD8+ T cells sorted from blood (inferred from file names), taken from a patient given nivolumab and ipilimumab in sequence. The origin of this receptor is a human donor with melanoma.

The CDR3 nucleotides are TGTGCCATCAGGAGGGACAGCACCTACGAGCAGTACTTC. Its translation is CAIRRDSTYEQYF. The V call is TRBV10-3, the J call TRBJ2-7; TRBD1 agrees at 7 bases. The CDR3 is 13 residues long. V lost 6 bases, J lost 2 bases, and 4 bases stayed unmatched. Germline CDR1 and CDR2: ENHRY and SYGVKD.